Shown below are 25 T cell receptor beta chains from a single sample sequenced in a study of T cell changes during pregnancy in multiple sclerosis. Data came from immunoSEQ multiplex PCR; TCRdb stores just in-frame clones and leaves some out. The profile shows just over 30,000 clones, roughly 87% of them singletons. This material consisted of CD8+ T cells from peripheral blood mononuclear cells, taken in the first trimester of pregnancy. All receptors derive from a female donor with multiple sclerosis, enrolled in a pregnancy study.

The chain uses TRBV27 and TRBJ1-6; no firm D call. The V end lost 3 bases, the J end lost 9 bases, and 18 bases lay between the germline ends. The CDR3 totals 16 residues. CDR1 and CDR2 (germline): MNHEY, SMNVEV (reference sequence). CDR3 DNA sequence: TGTGCCAGCAGTTTGTTTGGGCGTCAGGTTGGTTCACCCCTCCACTTT. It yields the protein CASSLFGRQVGSPLHF.

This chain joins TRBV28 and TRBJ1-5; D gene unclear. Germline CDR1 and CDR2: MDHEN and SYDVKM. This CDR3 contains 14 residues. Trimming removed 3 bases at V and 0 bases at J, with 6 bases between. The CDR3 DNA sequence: TGTGCCAGCAGTTTTAGAAATAGCAATCAGCCCCAGCATTTT. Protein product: CASSFRNSNQPQHF.

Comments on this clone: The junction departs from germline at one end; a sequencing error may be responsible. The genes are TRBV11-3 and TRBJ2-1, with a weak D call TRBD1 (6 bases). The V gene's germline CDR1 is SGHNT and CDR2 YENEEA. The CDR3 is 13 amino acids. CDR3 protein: CASSLGSRDTSLF. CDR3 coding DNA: TGTGCCAGCAGCTTAGGCTCCCGGGACACTTCTCTCTTC. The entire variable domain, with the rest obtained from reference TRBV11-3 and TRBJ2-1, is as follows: EAGVVQSPRYKIIEKKQPVAFWCNPISGHNTLYWYLQNLGQGPELLIRYENEEAVDDSQLPKDRFSAERLKGVDSTLKIQPAELGDSAVYLCASSLGSRDTSLFGPGTRLTVL.

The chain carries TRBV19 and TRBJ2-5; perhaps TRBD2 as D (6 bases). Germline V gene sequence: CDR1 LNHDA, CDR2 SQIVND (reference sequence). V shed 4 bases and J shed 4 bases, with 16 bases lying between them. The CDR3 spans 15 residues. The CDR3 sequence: CASSRTTRPRETQYF. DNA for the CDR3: TGTGCCAGTAGTAGGACTACCCGGCCCAGAGAGACCCAGTACTTC.

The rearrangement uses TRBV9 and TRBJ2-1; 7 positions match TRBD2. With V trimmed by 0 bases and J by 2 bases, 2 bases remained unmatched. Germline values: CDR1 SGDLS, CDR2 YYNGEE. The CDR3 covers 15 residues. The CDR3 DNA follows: TGTGCCAGCAGCGTAGCGGGAGGTCCCTACAATGAGCAGTTCTTC. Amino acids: CASSVAGGPYNEQFF.

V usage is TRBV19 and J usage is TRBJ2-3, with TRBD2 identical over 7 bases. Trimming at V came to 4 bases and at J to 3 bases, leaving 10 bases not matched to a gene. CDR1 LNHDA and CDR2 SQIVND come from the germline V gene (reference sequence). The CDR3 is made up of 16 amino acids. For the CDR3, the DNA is TGTGCCAGTAGTAGGTCTGCGGGGGAGCCAACAGATACGCAGTATTTT. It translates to CASSRSAGEPTDTQYF.

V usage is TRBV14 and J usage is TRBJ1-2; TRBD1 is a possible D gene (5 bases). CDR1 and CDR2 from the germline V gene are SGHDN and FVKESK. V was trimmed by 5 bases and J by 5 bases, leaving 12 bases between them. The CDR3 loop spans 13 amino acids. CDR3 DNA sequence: TGTGCCAGCAGCTTAACTCGGGGGTATGGCTACACCTTC. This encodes CASSLTRGYGYTF.

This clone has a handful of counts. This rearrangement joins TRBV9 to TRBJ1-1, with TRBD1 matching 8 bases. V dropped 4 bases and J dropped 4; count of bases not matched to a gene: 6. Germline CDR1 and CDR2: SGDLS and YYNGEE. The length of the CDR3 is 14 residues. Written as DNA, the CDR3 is TGTGCCAGCAGCCCACGGACAGGGACCACTGAAGCTTTCTTT. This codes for CASSPRTGTTEAFF.

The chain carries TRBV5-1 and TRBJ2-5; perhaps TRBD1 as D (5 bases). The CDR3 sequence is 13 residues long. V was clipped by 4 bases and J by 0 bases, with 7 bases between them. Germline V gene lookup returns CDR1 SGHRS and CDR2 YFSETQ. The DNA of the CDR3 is TGCGCCAGCAGCAAGGACAACCAAGAGACCCAGTACTTC. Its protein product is CASSKDNQETQYF. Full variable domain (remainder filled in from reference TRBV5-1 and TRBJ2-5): KAGVTQTPRYLIKTRGQQVTLSCSPISGHRSVSWYQQTPGQGLQFLFEYFSETQRNKGNFPGRFSGRQFSNSRSEMNVSTLELGDSALYLCASSKDNQETQYFGPGTRLLVL.

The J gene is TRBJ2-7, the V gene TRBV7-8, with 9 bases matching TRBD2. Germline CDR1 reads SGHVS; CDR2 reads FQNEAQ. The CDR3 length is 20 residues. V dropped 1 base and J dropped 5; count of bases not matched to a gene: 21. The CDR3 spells CASSLDPPSGTYALDDEQYF. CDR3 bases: TGTGCCAGCAGCTTAGATCCACCTAGCGGGACTTATGCCCTCGACGACGAGCAGTACTTC.

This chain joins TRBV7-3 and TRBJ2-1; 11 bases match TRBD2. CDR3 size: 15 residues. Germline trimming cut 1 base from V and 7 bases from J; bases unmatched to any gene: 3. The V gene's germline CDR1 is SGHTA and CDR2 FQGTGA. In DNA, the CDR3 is TGTGCCAGCAGCTTAATAGCGGGAGGGAGGAATGAGCAGTTCTTC. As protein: CASSLIAGGRNEQFF.

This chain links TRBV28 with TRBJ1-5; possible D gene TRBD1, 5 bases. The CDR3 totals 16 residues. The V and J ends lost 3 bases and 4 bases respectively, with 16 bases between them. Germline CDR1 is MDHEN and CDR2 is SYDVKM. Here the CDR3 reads CASSLVAAGENQPQHF. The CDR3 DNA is TGTGCCAGCAGTTTGGTTGCGGCGGGGGAGAATCAGCCCCAGCATTTT.

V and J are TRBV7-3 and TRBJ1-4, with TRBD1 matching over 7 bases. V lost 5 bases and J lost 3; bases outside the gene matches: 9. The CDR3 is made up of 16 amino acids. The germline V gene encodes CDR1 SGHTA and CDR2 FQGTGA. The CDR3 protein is CASSTPYRGSNEKLFF. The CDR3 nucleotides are TGTGCCAGCAGCACCCCCTACAGGGGATCTAATGAAAAACTGTTTTTT.

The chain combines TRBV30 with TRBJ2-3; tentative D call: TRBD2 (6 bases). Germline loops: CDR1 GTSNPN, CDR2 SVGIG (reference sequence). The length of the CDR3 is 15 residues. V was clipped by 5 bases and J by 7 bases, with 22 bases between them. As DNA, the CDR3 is TGTGCCTGGGACGATAGCCCGGGAGAGGGTAATACGCAGTATTTT. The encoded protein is CAWDDSPGEGNTQYF.

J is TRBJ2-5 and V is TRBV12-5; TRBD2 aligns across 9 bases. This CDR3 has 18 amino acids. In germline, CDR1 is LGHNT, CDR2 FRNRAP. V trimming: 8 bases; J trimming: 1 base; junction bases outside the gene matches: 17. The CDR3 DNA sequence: TGTGCTAGTATGAGACCACCCTCCGGGACTAGCCCCCAAGAGACCCAGTACTTC. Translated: CASMRPPSGTSPQETQYF.

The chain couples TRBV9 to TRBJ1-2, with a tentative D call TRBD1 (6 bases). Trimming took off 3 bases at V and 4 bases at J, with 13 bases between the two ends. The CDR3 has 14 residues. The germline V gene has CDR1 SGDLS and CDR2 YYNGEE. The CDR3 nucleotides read TGTGCCAGCAGCGATACGACAGGTAGCTATGGCTACACCTTC. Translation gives CASSDTTGSYGYTF.

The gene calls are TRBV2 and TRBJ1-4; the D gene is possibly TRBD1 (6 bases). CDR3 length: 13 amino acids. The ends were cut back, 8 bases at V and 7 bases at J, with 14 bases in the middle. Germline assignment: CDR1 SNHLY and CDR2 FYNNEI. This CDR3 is CASLWTEGEKLFF. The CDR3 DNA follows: TGTGCCAGCCTATGGACAGAGGGTGAAAAACTGTTTTTT.

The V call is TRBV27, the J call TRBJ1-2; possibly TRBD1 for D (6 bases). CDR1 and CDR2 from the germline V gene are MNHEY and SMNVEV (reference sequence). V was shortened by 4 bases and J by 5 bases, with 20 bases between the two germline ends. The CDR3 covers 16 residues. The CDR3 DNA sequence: TGTGCCAGCAGTTCTAGAATGGGTGGGGGCAGGTATGGCTACACCTTC. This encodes CASSSRMGGGRYGYTF.

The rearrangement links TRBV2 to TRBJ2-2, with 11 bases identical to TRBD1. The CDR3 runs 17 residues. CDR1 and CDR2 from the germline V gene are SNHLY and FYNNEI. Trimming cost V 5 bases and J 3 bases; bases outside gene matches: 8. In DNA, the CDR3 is TGTGCCAGCAGTTTATGGACAGGGGGCGAGTACACCGGGGAGCTGTTTTTT. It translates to CASSLWTGGEYTGELFF.

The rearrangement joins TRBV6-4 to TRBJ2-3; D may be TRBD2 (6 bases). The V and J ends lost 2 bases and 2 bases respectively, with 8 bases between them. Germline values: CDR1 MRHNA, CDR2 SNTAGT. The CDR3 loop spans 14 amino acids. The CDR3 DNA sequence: TGTGCCAGCAGTGACGGACTACCCACAGATACGCAGTATTTT. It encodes CASSDGLPTDTQYF.

Written as DNA, the CDR3 is TGTGCCAGCTTTACGGGACAGTCCTACAATGAGCAGTTCTTC. The encoded protein is CASFTGQSYNEQFF. The rearrangement links TRBV7-9 to TRBJ2-1; 7 bases are shared with TRBD1. V shed 8 bases, J shed 1 base, and the junction held 5 bases outside the gene matches. The CDR3 consists of 14 residues. Germline V gene data show CDR1 as SEHNR and CDR2 as FQNEAQ (reference sequence).

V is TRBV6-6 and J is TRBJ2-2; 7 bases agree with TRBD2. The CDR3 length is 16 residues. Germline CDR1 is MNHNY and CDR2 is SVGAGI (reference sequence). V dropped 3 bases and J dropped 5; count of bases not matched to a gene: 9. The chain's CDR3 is CASSYPMAGETGELFF. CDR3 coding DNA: TGTGCCAGCAGTTATCCGATGGCGGGAGAAACCGGGGAGCTGTTTTTT.

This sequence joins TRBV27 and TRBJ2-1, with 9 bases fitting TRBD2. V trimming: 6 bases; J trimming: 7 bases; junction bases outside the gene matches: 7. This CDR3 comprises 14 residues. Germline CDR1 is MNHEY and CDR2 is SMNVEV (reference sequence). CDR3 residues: CASSTGTSRNEQFF. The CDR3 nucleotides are TGTGCCAGCAGCACCGGGACTAGCAGGAATGAGCAGTTCTTC.

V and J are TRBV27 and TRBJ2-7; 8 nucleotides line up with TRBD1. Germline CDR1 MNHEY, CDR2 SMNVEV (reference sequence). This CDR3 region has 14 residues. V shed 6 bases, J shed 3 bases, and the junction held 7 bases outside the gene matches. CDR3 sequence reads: CASRTGTGDYEQYF. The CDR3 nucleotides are TGTGCCAGCAGAACCGGGACAGGCGACTACGAGCAGTACTTC.

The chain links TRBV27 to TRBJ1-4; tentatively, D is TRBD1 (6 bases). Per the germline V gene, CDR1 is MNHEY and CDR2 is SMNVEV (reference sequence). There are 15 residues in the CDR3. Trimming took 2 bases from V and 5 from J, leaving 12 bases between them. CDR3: CASSLRVQGNEKLFF. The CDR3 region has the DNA TGTGCCAGCAGTTTAAGAGTGCAGGGGAATGAAAAACTGTTTTTT.